The 15 T cell receptor beta chains in this list originate from one sample, sequenced in a study of blood T cells in healthy people across ages. Using a J-beta primer mix together with a sample-barcoded 5' primer, a second PCR was run for about 7 to 12 cycles. TCRdb called the 5' RACE reads again in MiXCR, with one record for every CDR3 protein. The sample holds hundreds of thousands of distinct CDR3 sequences; about 40% are singletons and the top ten take 20% to 25%. The sequenced sample consisted of blood. These receptors were taken from a woman aged 60-70 years in good health.

The J gene is TRBJ2-7, the V gene TRBV27; TRBD1 aligns across 9 bases. The trim removed 6 bases at V and 1 base at J, leaving 10 bases unmatched. Germline CDR1 MNHEY, CDR2 SMNVEV (reference sequence). The CDR3 is 16 amino acids. This CDR3 reads CASSPTGTGRSYEQYF. The CDR3, as DNA: TGTGCCAGCAGCCCGACCGGGACAGGGAGGTCCTACGAGCAGTACTTC.

This chain joins TRBV4-2 and TRBJ1-4; unclear D gene. The V gene lost 0 bases and the J gene lost 0 bases, with 11 bases spanning the gap. Germline V lookup: CDR1 LGHNA, CDR2 YNFKEQ. The CDR3 consists of 17 residues. The CDR3: CASSQDLRASTNEKLFF. DNA of the CDR3: TGTGCCAGCAGCCAAGATCTTAGGGCTTCAACTAATGAAAAACTGTTTTTT.

This chain links TRBV9 with TRBJ2-1, with 9 bases lining up with TRBD2. This CDR3 contains 15 residues. The V and J ends lost 4 bases and 5 bases, in that order; junction bases with no gene match: 7. The germline V gene encodes CDR1 SGDLS and CDR2 YYNGEE. The DNA of the CDR3 is TGTGCCAGCAGCAAATCCGGGACTAGCAACAATGAGCAGTTCTTC. Its translation: CASSKSGTSNNEQFF.

V usage is TRBV29-1 and J usage is TRBJ2-5; D unclear. CDR3 length equals 12 residues. In germline, CDR1 is SQVTM, CDR2 ANQGSEA. Trimming removed 4 bases from V and 6 bases from J, with 12 bases in between. This chain's CDR3 is CSVAEFGKTQYF. Written as DNA, the CDR3 is TGCAGCGTTGCTGAGTTCGGAAAGACCCAGTACTTC.

The rearrangement joins TRBV28 to TRBJ1-2; TRBD1 agrees at 9 bases. The V and J ends lost 5 bases and 1 base, in that order; junction bases with no gene match: 11. From germline, CDR1 is MDHEN and CDR2 SYDVKM. The CDR3 extends over 17 amino acids. The DNA for the CDR3 is TGTGCCAGCAGTCAAACAGGGGGCCCCCTAGTTAACTATGGCTACACCTTC. This gives the protein CASSQTGGPLVNYGYTF.

The V call is TRBV20-1, the J call TRBJ2-1; 7 bases fit TRBD2. The CDR3 covers 14 residues. The junction had 6 bases not matched to a gene; V was cut back by 1 base and J by 6 bases. Looked up from germline, CDR1 is DFQATT and CDR2 is SNEGSKA (reference sequence). The CDR3, as DNA: TGCAGTGCTAGAGTGCGAGCGGGGTTCAATGAGCAGTTCTTC. This codes for CSARVRAGFNEQFF.

This chain links TRBV12-3 or TRBV12-4 with TRBJ1-5; 8 positions agree with TRBD1. CDR3 length: 14 residues. The V gene end was trimmed by 2 bases and the J gene end by 6 bases; junction bases not matched to a gene: 3. This CDR3 is CASSLKQGVQPQHF. The CDR3 nucleotides are TGTGCCAGCAGTTTAAAACAGGGGGTTCAGCCCCAGCATTTT.

This clonotype has only a few counts. This chain uses TRBV9 with TRBJ2-5; TRBD1 aligns across 7 bases. Looked up from germline, CDR1 is SGDLS and CDR2 is YYNGEE. The J segment lost 0 bases and the V segment lost 3 bases, leaving 5 bases of the junction unmatched. This CDR3 spans 15 amino acids. The CDR3 DNA sequence: TGTGCCAGCAGCGCTATGGGGACAGACCAAGAGACCCAGTACTTC. This gives the protein CASSAMGTDQETQYF. Using reference TRBV9 and TRBJ2-5 for the parts outside the CDR3, the full variable domain is DSGVTQTPKHLITATGQRVTLRCSPRSGDLSVYWYQQSLDQGLQFLIQYYNGEERAKGNILERFSAQQFPDLHSELNLSSLELGDSALYFCASSAMGTDQETQYFGPGTRLLVL.

This chain connects TRBV20-1 to TRBJ2-3; D is unclear. Germline loops: CDR1 DFQATT, CDR2 SNEGSKA (reference sequence). Trimming removed 0 bases at V and 3 bases at J, with 16 bases between. This CDR3 comprises 16 residues. The CDR3 sequence is CSARDIGYRPTDTQYF. In DNA form, the CDR3 reads TGCAGTGCTAGAGATATAGGTTACCGGCCGACAGATACGCAGTATTTT.

This clonotype was seen a few times. The chain links TRBV20-1 to TRBJ2-3; a weak D match, TRBD2 (5 bases). This CDR3 spans 16 amino acids. The V gene lost 6 bases and the J gene lost 2 bases, with 21 bases spanning the gap. Germline CDR1 DFQATT, CDR2 SNEGSKA (reference sequence). CDR3 loop: CSATPSGWLVTDTQYF. In nucleotides, the CDR3 is TGCAGTGCCACCCCCAGCGGTTGGCTAGTCACAGATACGCAGTATTTT.

As to this clonotype: A read error may produce the germline difference seen at one junction end. The chain employs TRBV11-2 and TRBJ2-3, with a possible D match to TRBD2 (6 bases). The germline gives CDR1 SGHAT, CDR2 FQNNGV. The CDR3 has 14 residues. CDR3 protein: CASSQAGSADAQYF. CDR3 sequence (DNA): TGTGCCAGCAGCCAAGCGGGTTCGGCGGATGCGCAGTATTTC.

This clonotype was observed a few times. The chain is built from TRBV29-1 and TRBJ1-1, with D possibly matching TRBD1 (6 bases). Trimming removed 6 bases from V and 3 bases from J, with 14 bases in between. Germline V lookup: CDR1 SQVTM, CDR2 ANQGSEA. The CDR3 spans 13 residues. DNA of the CDR3: TGCAGCGTGATGATACAGGGAGACACTGAAGCTTTCTTT. Its protein product is CSVMIQGDTEAFF.

This chain uses TRBV5-1 with TRBJ2-3; tentative D call: TRBD2 (7 bases). Between the trimmed V and J ends, which lost 5 bases and 5 bases, there was a span of 18 bases. The CDR3 totals 15 residues. Germline V gives CDR1 SGHRS, CDR2 YFSETQ. DNA for the CDR3: TGCGCCAGCAGAGAGGGGGGGGAGGCCCGAGATACGCAGTATTTT. Its translation is CASREGGEARDTQYF.

This clonotype was seen only a few times. The rearrangement links TRBV20-1 to TRBJ2-5; D may correspond to TRBD1 or TRBD2 (5 bases each). Trimming shortened V by 6 bases and J by 3 bases, and 20 bases separated the two germline ends. Germline V gene data show CDR1 as DFQATT and CDR2 as SNEGSKA (reference sequence). The CDR3 covers 15 residues. Written as DNA, the CDR3 is TGCAGTGCCCCCCCTTTGGGGGTGGTGGAAGAGACCCAGTACTTC. Encoded protein: CSAPPLGVVEETQYF.

The chain employs TRBV30 and TRBJ1-1; perhaps TRBD1 as D (6 bases). The CDR3 extends over 15 amino acids. The V end lost 1 base, the J end lost 2 bases, and 14 bases lay between the germline ends. CDR1 and CDR2 from the germline V gene are GTSNPN and SVGIG (reference sequence). CDR3 sequence (DNA): TGTGCCTGGAGTGATCCGGGGGCGCAAAACACTGAAGCTTTCTTT. Its translation is CAWSDPGAQNTEAFF.